This T cell receptor beta chain is drawn from a study of human T cells and chemical hapten exposure. Study details: Throughout the approximately 24-week study, diphenylcyclopropenone was applied weekly to the patients' scalps.

Single cDNA molecules in the library carried unique molecular identifiers attached during preparation. MiXCR, run by TCRdb on the RACE reads, gives a single entry per CDR3 protein. The sample contains approximately 320,000 distinct CDR3 sequences, roughly 6% of which appear only once. Time point denoted: pre-sensitization, week 0. The sample's treatment: therapeutic diphenylcyclopropenone sensitization with weekly scalp DPC. This clonotype showed up many times. Germline CDR1 SEHNR, CDR2 FQNEAQ (reference sequence). This CDR3 region has 14 residues. The J segment lost 3 bases and the V segment lost 3 bases, leaving 3 bases of the junction unmatched.

This TCR came from a woman aged 18-35 years with alopecia areata. Some clones in this sample may be carry-over from other donors' samples. Sequencing was performed on whole blood, taken in connection with sensitization to the hapten diphenylcyclopropenone (DPC). This chain links TRBV7-9 with TRBJ1-1; TRBD1 agrees at 8 bases. The CDR3 region is CASSFLDRDTEAFF. The CDR3 bases are TGTGCCAGCAGCTTTTTGGACAGGGACACTGAAGCTTTCTTT.